The 18 T cell receptor beta chains below come from one sample, sequenced in a study of cytomegalovirus exposure and HLA in healthy donors. PCR used 60 Vbeta primers and 13 Jbeta primers. Assay used: immunoSEQ multiplex PCR; TCRdb lists only in-frame clones, some missing. There are 210,000 or so clones in the sample; roughly 85% occur only once, and 0.2% to 0.25% lies in the top ten. Sample: PBMCs. The receptors were gathered from a girl aged 2 to 10 in good health and CMV-seronegative.

The chain carries TRBV11-2 and TRBJ2-2, with 9 bases fitting TRBD1. There are 15 residues in the CDR3. V shed 4 bases, J shed 1 base, and the junction held 1 base outside the gene matches. Germline V lookup: CDR1 SGHAT, CDR2 FQNNGV. CDR3 residues: CASSWGQGNTGELFF. The CDR3, as DNA: TGTGCCAGCAGCTGGGGACAGGGGAACACCGGGGAGCTGTTTTTT.

V is TRBV5-1 and J is TRBJ2-3; 7 nucleotides align to TRBD2. The trim removed 0 bases at V and 2 bases at J, leaving 3 bases unmatched. Germline CDR1 and CDR2: SGHRS and YFSETQ. There are 15 residues in the CDR3. Here the CDR3 DNA reads TGCGCCAGCAGCTTGGGAACTAGCGCCACAGATACGCAGTATTTT. Its translation: CASSLGTSATDTQYF.

The genes are TRBV28 and TRBJ2-7, with unresolved D. The CDR3 covers 14 residues. CDR1 and CDR2 from the germline V gene are MDHEN and SYDVKM. V was cut by 3 bases and J by 0 bases, with 9 bases left in between. The chain's CDR3 is CASSFSLSSYEQYF. The CDR3 DNA reads TGTGCCAGCAGTTTTTCACTATCCTCCTACGAGCAGTACTTC.

The chain combines TRBV2 with TRBJ1-3; D is undetermined. The V end was cut by 3 bases, the J end by 0 bases, with 6 bases between. This CDR3 contains 14 residues. Germline CDR1 SNHLY, CDR2 FYNNEI. The CDR3 sequence: CASSDLFSGNTIYF. The DNA of the CDR3 is TGTGCCAGCAGTGACCTCTTCTCTGGAAACACCATATATTTT.

The J gene is TRBJ2-5, the V gene TRBV19; 11 positions match TRBD1. The CDR3 is 17 amino acids. CDR1 is LNHDA and CDR2 is SQIVND in the germline V gene (reference sequence). V trimming: 6 bases; J trimming: 6 bases; junction bases outside the gene matches: 15. The CDR3 DNA sequence: TGTGCCAGTAGCGCTGTGCCTCTGGACAGGGGGCCAAAGACCCAGTACTTC. Translated, it gives CASSAVPLDRGPKTQYF.

The rearrangement uses TRBV25-1 and TRBJ2-3, with TRBD2 identical over 8 bases. Germline CDR1 MGHDK, CDR2 SYGVNS. This CDR3 comprises 17 residues. The ends lost 3 bases at V and 5 bases at J; junction bases unmatched: 13. The CDR3 protein is CASSDSRPGGIGDTQYF. The CDR3 coding sequence is TGTGCCAGCAGTGATTCTCGGCCGGGAGGGATTGGAGATACGCAGTATTTT.

The count of this clone is one. The V gene is TRBV7-2, the J gene TRBJ1-2; 9 bases fit TRBD1. This CDR3 is built from 13 residues. The V gene's germline CDR1 is SGHTA and CDR2 FQGNSA. V lost 6 bases and J lost 8; bases outside the gene matches: 7. DNA for the CDR3: TGTGCCAGCAGTTTAACAGGGGGCTGGGGCTACACCTTC. This encodes CASSLTGGWGYTF.

The chain employs TRBV5-5 and TRBJ1-2; 9 bases map to TRBD1. V lost 7 bases and J lost 4; bases outside the gene matches: 11. CDR1 SGHKS and CDR2 YYEKEE come from the germline V gene (reference sequence). This CDR3 is 15 amino acids long. This CDR3 reads CASGTGGAGSYGYTF. Written as DNA, the CDR3 is TGTGCCAGCGGTACAGGGGGCGCGGGGTCCTATGGCTACACCTTC.

The chain recombines TRBV19 with TRBJ2-4; perhaps TRBD1 as D (6 bases). The V end lost 4 bases, the J end lost 0 bases, and 10 bases lay between the germline ends. Per germline, CDR1 LNHDA and CDR2 SQIVND (reference sequence). This CDR3 region has 15 residues. This CDR3 is CASSTDRLAKNIQYF. The CDR3 bases are TGTGCCAGTAGTACGGACAGACTAGCCAAAAACATTCAGTACTTC.

Details on this clone: An end of the junction does not agree with germline; a read error may underlie this. The chain couples TRBV5-6 to TRBJ1-4, with a possible D match to TRBD1 (6 bases). The germline V gene encodes CDR1 SGHDT and CDR2 YYEEEE. The CDR3 covers 14 residues. The CDR3 DNA reads as TGTGCCAGCAGCTTGGCAGGGGCTAATGGAAAACTGTTTTTT. The encoded protein is CASSLAGANGKLFF.

The J gene is TRBJ2-3, the V gene TRBV5-1; TRBD2 is a possible D gene (5 bases). This CDR3 is 13 amino acids long. V dropped 3 bases and J dropped 7 bases, with 12 bases sitting between them. The V gene's germline CDR1 is SGHRS and CDR2 YFSETQ. CDR3 in amino acids: CASSWEPGHTQYF. In DNA, the CDR3 is TGCGCCAGCAGCTGGGAGCCCGGGCATACGCAGTATTTT.

The rearrangement links TRBV7-7 to TRBJ1-1; 7 bases line up with TRBD1. This CDR3 region has 15 residues. CDR1 SSHAT and CDR2 FNYEAQ come from the germline V gene (reference sequence). J was trimmed by 6 bases and V by 2 bases; bases with no gene match: 9. CDR3 in DNA: TGTGCCAGCAGCTTAAACAGGGGAAGGGTTTCTGAAGCTTTCTTT. As protein: CASSLNRGRVSEAFF.

The gene calls are TRBV11-2 and TRBJ1-4; D uncertain. CDR1 and CDR2 (germline): SGHAT, FQNNGV. V lost 3 bases, J lost 8 bases, and 10 bases lay in between. The CDR3 is made up of 13 amino acids. CDR3 sequence reads: CASSLGGIEKLFF. Here the CDR3 DNA reads TGTGCCAGCAGCTTGGGAGGGATCGAAAAACTGTTTTTT.

The chain recombines TRBV10-1 with TRBJ1-6; D is unclear. The V end lost 7 bases, the J end lost 11 bases, and 15 bases lay between the germline ends. Germline CDR1 is WNHNN and CDR2 is SYGVQD (reference sequence). CDR3 length: 13 amino acids. The CDR3 spells CASNPTIFAPLHF. CDR3 in DNA: TGCGCCAGCAATCCGACAATCTTCGCACCCCTCCACTTT.

The count of this clone is one. The rearrangement joins TRBV5-4 to TRBJ2-5; TRBD2 agrees at 7 bases. The V and J ends lost 2 bases and 2 bases, in that order; junction bases with no gene match: 3. The CDR3 spans 14 residues. Per the germline V gene, CDR1 is SGHNT and CDR2 is YYREEE (reference sequence). In nucleotides, the CDR3 is TGTGCCAGCAGCTTCGGGACTACGCAAGAGACCCAGTACTTC. Its protein is CASSFGTTQETQYF. Looking up the rest from reference TRBV5-4 and TRBJ2-5 gives the full variable domain: ETGVTQSPTHLIKTRGQQVTLRCSSQSGHNTVSWYQQALGQGPQFIFQYYREEENGRGNFPPRFSGLQFPNYSSELNVNALELDDSALYLCASSFGTTQETQYFGPGTRLLVL.

This clone occurred once. The V and J genes are TRBV7-6 and TRBJ2-2; 8 nucleotides agree with TRBD2. With 1 base clipped from V and 3 bases from J, the junction kept 7 bases outside the gene matches. Germline V lookup: CDR1 SGHVS, CDR2 FNYEAQ. The CDR3 totals 17 residues. CDR3 sequence (DNA): TGTGCCAGCAGCTTAGTGGTCGGGGGGGCATACACCGGGGAGCTGTTTTTT. It encodes CASSLVVGGAYTGELFF.

CDR3 region: CATSRPGTSVFGELFF. In nucleotides, the CDR3 is TGTGCCACCAGCAGACCTGGGACTAGCGTCTTCGGGGAGCTGTTTTTT. V is TRBV15 and J is TRBJ2-2; 10 bases line up with TRBD2. V shed 2 bases, J shed 7 bases, and the junction held 7 bases outside the gene matches. The CDR3 is 16 amino acids. Per the germline V gene, CDR1 is LNHNV and CDR2 is YYDKDF (reference sequence).

The rearrangement links TRBV2 to TRBJ1-5, with a possible D match to TRBD1 (6 bases). Per the germline V gene, CDR1 is SNHLY and CDR2 is FYNNEI. V dropped 6 bases and J dropped 0 bases, with 12 bases sitting between them. CDR3 length: 15 amino acids. CDR3 in amino acids: CASSLTGNSNQPQHF. Written as DNA, the CDR3 is TGTGCCAGCAGCCTAACAGGGAATAGCAATCAGCCCCAGCATTTT.